This T cell receptor (beta chain) was recorded in a study of blood T cells in healthy people across ages. Sample-barcoded 5' priming and a J-beta primer mix drove a second PCR of roughly 6 to 12 cycles. At least 2.5 million CDR3-containing paired-end reads were obtained per sample. TCRdb re-called the 5' RACE reads through MiXCR, storing one row per CDR3 protein. The table has 1.5 million to 1.9 million distinct CDR3 sequences, approximately 42% seen once. The germline V gene encodes CDR1 MNHEY and CDR2 SVGEGT. CDR3 length: 14 residues. The sample taken for sequencing was blood. The rearrangement links TRBV6-2 or TRBV6-3 to TRBJ2-7; 9 bases line up with TRBD2. The assigned J gene may be wrong: the sequence end matches TRBJ2-5 better. This receptor was obtained from a woman between 18 and 29 years old in good health. CDR3 protein: CASRAAGGLETQYF. The CDR3 DNA reads as TGTGCCAGCAGAGCAGCGGGGGGATTGGAGACCCAGTACTTC.